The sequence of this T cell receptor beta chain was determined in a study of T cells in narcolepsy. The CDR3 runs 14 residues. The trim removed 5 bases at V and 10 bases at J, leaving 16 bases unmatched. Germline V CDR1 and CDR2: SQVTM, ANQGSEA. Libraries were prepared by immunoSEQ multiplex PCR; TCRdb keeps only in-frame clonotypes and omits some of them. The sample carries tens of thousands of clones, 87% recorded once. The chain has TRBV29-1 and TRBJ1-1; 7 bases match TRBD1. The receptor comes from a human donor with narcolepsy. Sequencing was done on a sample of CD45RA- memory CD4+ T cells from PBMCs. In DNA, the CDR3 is TGCAGCGTTCGCCAGGGGAACACTCCAGGGGGAGCTTTCTTT. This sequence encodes CSVRQGNTPGGAFF.